Presented here are 10 T cell receptor beta chains from one specimen sequenced in a study of T cells in localized non-small cell lung cancer. TCRdb keeps only in-frame clones here, not all; method: immunoSEQ multiplex PCR. The sample shows some 22,000 clones, 65% to 85% of them seen only once. The sample was peripheral blood, taken before any cancer treatment. Receptor source: a man between 35 and 75 years old with stage I lung adenocarcinoma.

The chain links TRBV18 to TRBJ2-2; 8 nucleotides align to TRBD1. The CDR3 consists of 16 residues. Trimming took 0 bases from V and 7 from J; bases not matched to a gene: 7. The germline V gene encodes CDR1 KGHSH and CDR2 LQKENI. The CDR3 loop is CASSPPGQGQGGELFF. DNA of the CDR3: TGTGCCAGCTCACCACCCGGACAGGGACAAGGCGGGGAGCTGTTTTTT.

This rearrangement joins TRBV18 to TRBJ2-3; 8 bases line up with TRBD1. V dropped 6 bases and J dropped 3; count of bases not matched to a gene: 8. In germline, CDR1 is KGHSH, CDR2 LQKENI. The CDR3 is 15 residues long. The CDR3 spells CASSRQGAPTDTQYF. The CDR3 region has the DNA TGTGCCAGCTCCCGTCAGGGGGCTCCTACAGATACGCAGTATTTT.

The V and J genes are TRBV28 and TRBJ2-2; 12 positions match TRBD2. The CDR3 has 15 residues. The V gene's germline CDR1 is MDHEN and CDR2 SYDVKM. Losses at the gene ends were 7 bases for V and 6 bases for J; bases not matched to a gene: 6. CDR3 sequence reads: CASTRLAGAAGELFF. CDR3 DNA: TGTGCCAGCACCCGACTAGCGGGAGCGGCCGGGGAGCTGTTTTTT.

This clone was detected only once. The rearrangement uses TRBV6-5 and TRBJ1-2, with unresolved D. CDR1 and CDR2 from the germline V gene are MNHEY and SVGAGI. Between the trimmed V and J ends, which lost 2 bases and 0 bases, there was a span of 7 bases. The CDR3 sequence is 14 residues long. The CDR3 sequence: CASSYEGTNYGYTF. The CDR3 region has the DNA TGTGCCAGCAGTTACGAGGGAACTAACTATGGCTACACCTTC.

The chain employs TRBV4-1 and TRBJ2-7; D perhaps matches TRBD1 (5 bases). The CDR3 contains 13 residues. Trimming pared 6 bases from V and 0 bases from J, leaving 9 bases between. Germline CDR1 and CDR2: MGHRA and YSYEKL. The CDR3 region is CASRPDSSYEQYF. The CDR3 nucleotides read TGCGCCAGCAGACCTGACAGCTCCTACGAGCAGTACTTC.

CDR3 loop: CASSELRGRRDTQYF. The CDR3 DNA sequence: TGTGCCAGCAGCGAGCTGCGGGGACGGCGGGATACGCAGTATTTT. V is TRBV5-4 and J is TRBJ2-3, with a weak D call TRBD2 (6 bases). V dropped 4 bases and J dropped 6 bases, with 18 bases sitting between them. This CDR3 spans 15 amino acids. Germline CDR1 reads SGHNT; CDR2 reads YYREEE (reference sequence). Looking up the rest from reference TRBV5-4 and TRBJ2-3 gives the full variable domain: ETGVTQSPTHLIKTRGQQVTLRCSSQSGHNTVSWYQQALGQGPQFIFQYYREEENGRGNFPPRFSGLQFPNYSSELNVNALELDDSALYLCASSELRGRRDTQYFGPGTRLTVL.

V gene TRBV4-3 combines with J gene TRBJ1-4, with D possibly matching TRBD1 (5 bases). The CDR3 has 14 residues. With 8 bases removed from V and 8 bases from J, the gap between germline ends came to 18 bases. Germline loops: CDR1 LGHNA, CDR2 YSLEER. As DNA, the CDR3 is TGCGCCAGCGCCCGGGAACCTGAGGGGGAAAAACTGTTTTTT. Protein product: CASAREPEGEKLFF.

This clone was found once. The chain uses TRBV28 and TRBJ1-5; D is ambiguous. Trimming removed 4 bases at V and 2 bases at J, with 12 bases between. CDR3 length equals 15 residues. Germline CDR1 MDHEN, CDR2 SYDVKM. CDR3 region: CASSSAYLGNQPQHF. The CDR3 region has the DNA TGTGCCAGCAGTTCTGCATACCTGGGCAATCAGCCCCAGCATTTT.

The V and J genes are TRBV30 and TRBJ2-5; 7 bases map to TRBD2. Per the germline V gene, CDR1 is GTSNPN and CDR2 is SVGIG (reference sequence). V shed 0 bases and J 4 bases; nucleotides not matched to a gene: 5. The CDR3 length is 14 residues. The CDR3 reads CAWSVPAGVETQYF. Here the CDR3 DNA reads TGTGCCTGGAGTGTACCGGCGGGGGTAGAGACCCAGTACTTC.

On this clone: The same CDR3 is also encoded by other DNA sequences in this sample. CDR3: CASSPLNTEAFF. CDR3 nucleotide sequence: TGTGCCAGCAGCCCCTTGAACACTGAAGCTTTCTTT. The chain joins TRBV28 to TRBJ1-1; no clear D. The CDR3 has 12 residues. V lost 6 bases and J lost 0, with 5 bases in between. Per the germline V gene, CDR1 is MDHEN and CDR2 is SYDVKM.